This paragraph covers one T cell receptor beta chain sequence. How the authors handled the data: The assay estimated nucleated cells by amplifying reference gene primers. The assay was immunoSEQ multiplex PCR, and TCRdb's table has in-frame clones only and misses some. V, J and clone size were drawn from that table, and D and trimming were deduced from the DNA. The sample lists about 310,000 clones, nearly 90% seen once, with roughly a tenth in the top ten. This entry comes from a study of blood T cell repertoires in COVID-19. The CDR3 has 14 amino acids. Germline CDR1 SEHNR, CDR2 FQNEAQ (reference sequence). V shed 2 bases and J shed 5 bases, with 9 bases lying between them. Enrollees, about 18 to 95 years old, lived in approximately 25 US areas. The study counted Cohort 3 donors as recovered given two negative PCRs, clearance, or symptom resolution.

This rearrangement joins TRBV7-9 to TRBJ1-4, with D maybe TRBD1 (5 bases). Sequences were obtained from PBMCs or T cells enriched from blood (not recorded which). The receptor was isolated from a woman aged 30 to 39 who had recovered from COVID-19. In DNA, the CDR3 is TGTGCCAGCAGCTTACAGGGATTGAATGAAAAACTGTTTTTT. Translating it yields CASSLQGLNEKLFF. Supplemented by reference TRBV7-9 and TRBJ1-4, the full variable domain reads DTGVSQNPRHKITKRGQNVTFRCDPISEHNRLYWYRQTLGQGPEFLTYFQNEAQLEKSRLLSDRFSAERPKGSFSTLEIQRTEQGDSAMYLCASSLQGLNEKLFFGSGTQLSVL.